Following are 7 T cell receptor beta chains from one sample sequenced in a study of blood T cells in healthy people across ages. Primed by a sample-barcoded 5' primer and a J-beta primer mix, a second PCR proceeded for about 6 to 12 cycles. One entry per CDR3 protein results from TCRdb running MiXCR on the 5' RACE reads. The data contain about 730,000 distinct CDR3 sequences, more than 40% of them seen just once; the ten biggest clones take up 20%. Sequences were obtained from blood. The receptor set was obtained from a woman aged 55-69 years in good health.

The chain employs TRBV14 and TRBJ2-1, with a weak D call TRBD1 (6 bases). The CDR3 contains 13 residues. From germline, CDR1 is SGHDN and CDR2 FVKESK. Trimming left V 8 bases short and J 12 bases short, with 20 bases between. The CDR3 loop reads CASSPRIARGQFF. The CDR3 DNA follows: TGTGCCAGCTCACCAAGAATAGCCAGGGGGCAGTTCTTC.

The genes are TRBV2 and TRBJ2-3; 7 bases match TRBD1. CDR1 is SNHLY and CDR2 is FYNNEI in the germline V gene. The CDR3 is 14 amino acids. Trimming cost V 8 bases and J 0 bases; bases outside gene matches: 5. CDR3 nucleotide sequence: TGTGCCAGCGGGGACAGCTCCAGCACAGATACGCAGTATTTT. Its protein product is CASGDSSSTDTQYF.

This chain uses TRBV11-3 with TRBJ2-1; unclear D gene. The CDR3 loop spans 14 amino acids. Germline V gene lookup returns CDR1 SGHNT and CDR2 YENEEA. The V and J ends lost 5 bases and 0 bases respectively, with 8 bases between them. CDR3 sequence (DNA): TGTGCCAGCAGCCCCATGGGCTCCTACAATGAGCAGTTCTTC. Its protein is CASSPMGSYNEQFF.

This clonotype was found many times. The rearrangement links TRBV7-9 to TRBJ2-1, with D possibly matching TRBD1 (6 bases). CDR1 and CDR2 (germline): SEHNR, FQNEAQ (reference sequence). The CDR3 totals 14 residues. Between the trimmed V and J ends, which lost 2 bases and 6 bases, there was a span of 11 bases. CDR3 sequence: CASSLNRESNEQFF. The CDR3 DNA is TGTGCCAGCAGCTTAAACAGGGAAAGCAATGAGCAGTTCTTC.

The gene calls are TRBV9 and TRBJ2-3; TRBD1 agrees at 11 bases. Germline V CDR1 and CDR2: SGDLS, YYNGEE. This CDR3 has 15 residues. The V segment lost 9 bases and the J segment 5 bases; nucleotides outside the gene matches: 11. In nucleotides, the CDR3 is TGTGCCAACAGAGATGGACAGGGGGCTGGAGATACGCAGTATTTT. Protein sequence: CANRDGQGAGDTQYF.

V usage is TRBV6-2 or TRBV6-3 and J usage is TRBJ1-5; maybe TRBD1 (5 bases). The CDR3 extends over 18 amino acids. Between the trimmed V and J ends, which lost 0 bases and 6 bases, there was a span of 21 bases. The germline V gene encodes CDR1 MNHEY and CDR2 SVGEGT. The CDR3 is CASSYSTGSGLRSQPQHF. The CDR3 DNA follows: TGTGCCAGCAGTTACTCGACTGGGTCAGGGTTGCGAAGTCAGCCCCAGCATTTT.

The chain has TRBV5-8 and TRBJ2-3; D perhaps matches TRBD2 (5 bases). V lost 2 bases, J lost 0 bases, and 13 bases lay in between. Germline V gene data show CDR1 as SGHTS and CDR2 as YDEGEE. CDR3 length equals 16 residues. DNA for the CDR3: TGTGCCAGCAGCTTCTCGGCTAGCTTAAGCACAGATACGCAGTATTTT. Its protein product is CASSFSASLSTDTQYF.